This T cell receptor beta chain was observed in a study of blood T cell repertoires in COVID-19. Turning to the study itself: The United States, Italy and Spain were the sources of the acute and convalescent COVID-19 samples.

Individuals drawn from 20 to 30 US areas were about 18 to 100 years old. Repertoires were generated with immunoSEQ multiplex PCR, while TCRdb's copy carries only in-frame clones and drops some. The sample holds some 270,000 clones; 80% to 90% are singletons and the top ten take about 4.1%. Sequencing was done on a sample of PBMCs or T cells enriched from blood (not recorded which). The source is a woman in her 30s who had recovered from COVID-19.

Here the CDR3 reads CASSPGQGNSYEQYF. The CDR3 nucleotides read TGTGCCAGCAGCCCGGGACAGGGGAATTCCTACGAGCAGTACTTC. This sequence joins TRBV11-3 and TRBJ2-7; 10 nucleotides match TRBD1. This CDR3 has 15 amino acids. Per germline, CDR1 SGHNT and CDR2 YENEEA. V was clipped by 5 bases and J by 1 base; unmatched bases: 5.